The subject of this entry is one T cell receptor (beta chain). This clonotype turned up a few times. It lacks a known antigen. The input lacks base qualities; no much larger clone sits a single base away. What this sample's treatment or condition label stands for: live attenuated yellow fever vaccine strain. At each blood-draw timepoint, two biological replicates of bulk PBMCs were collected. PBMCs were isolated from peripheral blood using a standard Ficoll-Paque protocol. TriZol was used to extract RNA from bulk PBMCs, CD4 and CD8 fractions, and dextramer-positive and dextramer-negative fractions. V is trimmed back by 4 bases and J by 13 bases, and the junction contains 16 bases that no gene match accounts for. Sequences LGHNA (CDR1) and YSLEER (CDR2) are obtained from the germline V gene. The CDR3, from cysteine to phenylalanine, totals 17 residues. The CDR3 DNA has 51 bases and is translated from base 1.

This specimen comes from a study of T cells after yellow fever vaccination (dated by TCRdb to the late 2010s). A note on the overall study: The SMART-Seq v4 Ultra Low Input RNA kit was used to prepare libraries from fractions with low cell numbers. Bulk TCR alpha and beta repertoires were sequenced longitudinally to track T-cell clones before and after primary and booster YFV17D yellow fever vaccination. Two healthy male donors, one aged 18 to 30 and one aged 30 to 39 years, were included in the cohort. Blood was collected at multiple timepoints before and after primary and secondary immunization, and bulk PBMC replicates and cell subsets were isolated. Broader findings and caveats from the paper: Because abundant contaminating clonotypes from the bulk population could be contained in FACS-sorted repertoires, computational filtering was required. Compared with the primary T-cell response, the secondary T-cell response was faster but weaker, reaching its peak on day 5 rather than on day 15. A small share of clonotypes occurred in both CD4 and CD8 compartments, likely arising from convergent recombination. Only two donors were included in the study, so the extent to which the findings can be generalized is limited. Most clones expanded after primary vaccination were re-detected after the booster (almost 98% of CD4 and 88% of CD8), suggesting broad memory maintenance.

TCR cDNA was made using 5'RACE template switching, a step that added a universal primer site and unique molecular identifiers. Priming for cDNA synthesis came from both the TCR alpha and TCR beta constant segments. Library amplification involved two PCR steps, and the second step added sample barcodes and sequencing adapters. Sequencing of the libraries was done on either Illumina HiSeq 2500 (2x100 bp) or NovaSeq (2x150 bp). The source study handled its data this way. Reads were demultiplexed and collapsed into UMI consensus sequences with MIGEC, and V(D)J alignment was performed with MiXCR. Using edgeR on replicate PBMC samples, clonotypes were called vaccine-responding if FDR was below 0.01 and the log2 fold change was above 5 up to day 15. CD4 or CD8 identity was assigned to each bulk clonotype according to whether the clonotype was present at higher abundance in the sequenced CD4 repertoire or the sequenced CD8 repertoire. TCRdb itself trimmed the public reads at Q25 with fastp, ran MiXCR and retained productive beta chains. Merged by CDR3 protein, the rows form single entries marked with the most common genes and DNA. Clone size and V and J calls follow TCRdb, not the original study. For this sample there are around 600,000 distinct CDR3 sequences; roughly an eighth appear just once. About 16% of the sample is in the top ten clones.

The starting material was PBMCs, obtained on the day of the yellow fever booster vaccination. The sequence joins TRBV4-3 to TRBJ2-1, and 13 junctional nucleotides match TRBD2. This sequence originates from a man aged 25 to 40 who received the YFV17D yellow fever vaccine. The bases are TGCGCCAGCAGCCCAGCGACTCTGGGGACTAGCGGGATGGAACAGTTCTTC. It codes for CASSPATLGTSGMEQFF.